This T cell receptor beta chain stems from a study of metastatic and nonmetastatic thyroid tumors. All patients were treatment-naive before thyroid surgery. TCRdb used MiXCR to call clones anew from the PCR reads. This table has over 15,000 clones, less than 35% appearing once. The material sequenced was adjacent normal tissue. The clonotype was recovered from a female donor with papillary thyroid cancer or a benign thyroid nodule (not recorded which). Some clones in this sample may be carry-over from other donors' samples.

The CDR3 coding sequence is TGTGCCAGCAGTTTGGGGGGGAACACTGAAGCTTTCTTT. Translated, it gives CASSLGGNTEAFF. The chain couples TRBV12-3 or TRBV12-4 to TRBJ1-1; D may be TRBD1 (5 bases). CDR3 length equals 13 residues. The ends were cut back, 3 bases at V and 1 base at J, with 6 bases in the middle.